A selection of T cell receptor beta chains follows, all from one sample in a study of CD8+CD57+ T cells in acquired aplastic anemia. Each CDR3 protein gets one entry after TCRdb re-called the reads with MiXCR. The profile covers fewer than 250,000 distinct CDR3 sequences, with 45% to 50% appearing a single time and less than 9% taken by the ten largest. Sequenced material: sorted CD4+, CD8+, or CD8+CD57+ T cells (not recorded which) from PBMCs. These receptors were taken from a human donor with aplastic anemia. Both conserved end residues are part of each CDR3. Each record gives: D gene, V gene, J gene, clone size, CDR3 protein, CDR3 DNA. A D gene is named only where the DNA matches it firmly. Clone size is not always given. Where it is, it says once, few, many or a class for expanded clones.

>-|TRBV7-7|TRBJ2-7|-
CASSSGQSSYEQYF
TGTGCTAGCAGCTCCGGACAGTCGTCCTACGAGCAGTACTTC
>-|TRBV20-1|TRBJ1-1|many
CSASGPTEVHTEAFF
TGCAGTGCAAGCGGACCGACAGAGGTGCACACTGAAGCTTTCTTT
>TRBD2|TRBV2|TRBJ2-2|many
CAGRASGGAMDTGELFF
TGTGCCGGTAGGGCTAGCGGGGGGGCCATGGACACCGGGGAGCTGTTTTTT
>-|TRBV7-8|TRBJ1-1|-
CASSVVAGGNTEAFF
TGTGCCAGCAGCGTAGTCGCGGGAGGGAACACTGAAGCTTTCTTT
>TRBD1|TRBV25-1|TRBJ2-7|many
CASSENPGTVHPTYEQYF
TGTGCCAGCAGTGAAAACCCCGGGACAGTTCACCCTACCTACGAGCAGTACTTC
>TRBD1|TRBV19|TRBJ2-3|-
CASSMRQGAVDTQYF
TGTGCCAGTAGTATGCGTCAGGGGGCCGTAGATACGCAGTATTTT
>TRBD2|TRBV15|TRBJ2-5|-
CATRDWAGGETQYF
TGTGCCACCAGAGATTGGGCGGGAGGGGAGACCCAGTACTTC
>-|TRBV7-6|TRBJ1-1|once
CASSPVGVNTEAFF
TGTGCCAGCAGCCCCGTAGGAGTGAACACTGAAGCTTTCTTT
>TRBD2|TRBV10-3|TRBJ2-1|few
CAISWTSGRGEQFF
TGTGCCATCAGTTGGACTAGCGGGAGGGGTGAGCAGTTCTTC
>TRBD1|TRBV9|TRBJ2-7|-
CASSVGTGLSYEQYF
TGTGCCAGCAGCGTAGGGACAGGGCTATCCTACGAGCAGTACTTC
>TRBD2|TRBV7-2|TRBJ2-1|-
CASSLSRGGWDEQFF
TGTGCCAGCAGCTTGAGCCGGGGGGGCTGGGATGAGCAGTTCTTC
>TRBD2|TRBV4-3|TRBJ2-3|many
CASSPRTSARTDTQYF
TGCGCCAGCAGCCCTCGGACTAGCGCACGCACAGATACGCAGTATTTT
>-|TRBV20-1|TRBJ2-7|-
CSAEDSSSYNEQYF
TGCAGTGCTGAGGACTCGAGCTCCTACAATGAGCAGTACTTC
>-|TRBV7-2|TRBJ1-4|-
CASSLARERAEKLFF
TGTGCCAGCAGCTTAGCCAGGGAGAGGGCCGAAAAACTGTTTTTT
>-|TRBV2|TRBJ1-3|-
CAGRGRGSGNTIYF
TGTGCCGGCAGGGGAAGAGGGTCTGGAAACACCATATATTTT
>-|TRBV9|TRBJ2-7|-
CASSVGELPNYEQYF
TGTGCCAGCAGCGTCGGCGAACTCCCGAACTACGAGCAGTACTTC
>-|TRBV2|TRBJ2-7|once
CASSVAGHVQYF
TGTGCCAGCAGTGTCGCGGGACACGTGCAGTACTTC
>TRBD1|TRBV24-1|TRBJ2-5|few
CATSDPQQGPQETQYF
TGTGCCACCAGTGACCCTCAACAGGGGCCACAAGAGACCCAGTACTTC